This T cell receptor beta chain was obtained from a study of T cell repertoires in cytomegalovirus infection. For the study at large: Recently identified HLA-C-restricted CMV epitopes were used, and well-studied HLA-B-restricted CMV epitopes were used as well. It was the public TCR beta signatures that indicated both CMV infection and matching HLA type. Study observations and caveats: Using cumulative public TCR beta family frequency, the authors identified those who carried CMV together with the relevant HLA.

The CDR3 extends over 15 amino acids. Germline V gene lookup returns CDR1 SGHTA and CDR2 FQGTGA. Trimming cost V 7 bases and J 2 bases, with 18 bases left between them. As to this clonotype: No antigen is known for it.

TCRdb re-analysed the reads in MiXCR, keeping a single row per CDR3 protein. The sample holds fewer than 55,000 distinct CDR3 sequences; around 20% are singletons and the top ten take roughly 78%. The TCR was taken from a human donor in good health (CMV status not recorded). Some clones in this sample may be carry-over from other donors' samples. The J gene is TRBJ2-7, the V gene TRBV7-3; either TRBD1 or TRBD2 may supply D (6 bases each). Specimen: CD8+ T cells from cultured PBMCs, collected from culture after CMV antigen stimulation. The CDR3 here is CASIPRRGVPYEQYF. In nucleotides, the CDR3 is TGTGCCAGCATCCCCCGGAGGGGGGTACCCTACGAGCAGTACTTC.